This TCR beta chain was obtained from a study of T cell changes during pregnancy in multiple sclerosis. Germline-derived CDR1 and CDR2 are SGHRS and YFSETQ. The CDR3 contains 13 residues. V lost 2 bases, J lost 4 bases, and 9 bases lay in between. Some clones are missing from TCRdb's copy, which holds only in-frame ones; the method was immunoSEQ multiplex PCR. The table has roughly 86,000 clones, 92% seen once. The clonotype originates from a female donor with multiple sclerosis, enrolled in a pregnancy study. The specimen comprised peripheral blood, sampled in the first trimester of pregnancy. The chain employs TRBV5-1 and TRBJ1-1, with D hard to call. The CDR3 sequence is CASSLEVTTEAFF. CDR3 DNA: TGCGCCAGCAGCTTAGAGGTCACCACTGAAGCTTTCTTT.